Listed below are T cell receptor beta chains from one sample, sequenced in a study of blood T cells in healthy people across ages. A single record per CDR3 protein comes from TCRdb applying MiXCR to the 5' RACE reads. The sample includes over 950,000 distinct CDR3 sequences, around two fifths of them seen just once. The sample was blood. The receptors shown here come from a man between 18 and 35 years old in good health. Both conserved end residues are part of each CDR3. D genes are given only for firm matches. Clone size is stated in some rows and not others, as once, few, many or a class when expanded.

>TRBJ2-7|TRBV14|13|.|.
CASSPTGGDEQYF
TGTGCCAGCAGCCCCACAGGGGGGGACGAGCAGTACTTC
>TRBJ1-2|TRBV5-1|14|few|.
CASSLATEEYGYTF
TGCGCCAGCAGCTTGGCGACCGAAGAATATGGCTACACCTTC
>TRBJ2-3|TRBV27|16|.|.
CASSYSWGEYTDTQYF
TGTGCCAGCAGTTATTCGTGGGGGGAATACACAGATACGCAGTATTTT
>TRBJ2-2|TRBV24-1|13|.|.
CATRDRNTGELFF
TGTGCCACCAGGGACAGGAACACCGGGGAGCTGTTTTTT
>TRBJ1-1|TRBV5-1|14|.|.
CASSLEAGPTEAFF
TGCGCCAGCAGCTTGGAAGCGGGACCCACTGAAGCTTTCTTT
>TRBJ1-3|TRBV20-1|13|.|TRBD1
CSAQQGTGNTIYF
TGCAGTGCTCAACAGGGGACTGGAAACACCATATATTTT
>TRBJ1-1|TRBV20-1|14|.|.
CSASPRALNTEAFF
TGCAGTGCTAGCCCGCGGGCGTTGAACACTGAAGCTTTCTTT
>TRBJ1-4|TRBV5-1|15|.|.
CASSLSAPTNEKLFF
TGCGCCAGCAGCTTGTCGGCGCCAACTAATGAAAAACTGTTTTTT
>TRBJ2-5|TRBV29-1|14|.|TRBD1
CGSRDRGLGETQYF
TGCGGCAGCCGGGACAGGGGGCTCGGAGAGACCCAGTACTTC
>TRBJ1-1|TRBV11-3|13|few|TRBD1
CASSKRQGDEAFF
TGTGCCAGCAGCAAGCGACAGGGTGATGAAGCTTTCTTT
>TRBJ2-2|TRBV29-1|12|few|.
CSVETGTGELFF
TGCAGCGTTGAAACCGGCACCGGGGAGCTGTTTTTT
>TRBJ1-1|TRBV6-6|14|.|.
CASRAPGGDAEAFF
TGTGCCAGCAGGGCCCCCGGGGGGGACGCTGAAGCTTTCTTT
>TRBJ2-7|TRBV3-1|15|.|TRBD2
CASSGRTRSSYEQYF
TGTGCCAGCAGCGGACGGACTAGGAGCTCCTACGAGCAGTACTTC
>TRBJ1-4|TRBV7-8|15|few|TRBD1
CASSLEGQFNEKLFF
TGTGCCAGCAGCTTAGAGGGACAGTTTAATGAAAAACTGTTTTTT
>TRBJ2-7|TRBV3-1|16|few|.
CASSQVMAGQGYEQYF
TGTGCCAGCAGCCAAGTTATGGCGGGACAAGGCTACGAGCAGTACTTC
>TRBJ1-5|TRBV28|14|.|.
CASSLYGTNQPQHF
TGTGCCAGCAGTTTATACGGGACGAATCAGCCCCAGCATTTT
>TRBJ2-1|TRBV14|15|.|.
CASSHTRYSYNEQFF
TGTGCCAGCAGCCATACGCGCTACTCCTACAATGAGCAGTTCTTC
>TRBJ2-3|TRBV12-3/TRBV12-4|15|.|TRBD2
CASTASGAVQDTQYF
TGTGCCAGCACCGCTAGCGGGGCCGTACAAGATACGCAGTATTTT
>TRBJ2-2|TRBV20-1|13|.|TRBD2
CSASGGAVGELFF
TGCAGTGCTAGCGGGGGGGCGGTCGGGGAGCTGTTTTTT
>TRBJ2-5|TRBV4-3|16|.|.
CASSREWASPQETQYF
TGCGCCAGCAGCCGAGAGTGGGCAAGCCCCCAAGAGACCCAGTACTTC